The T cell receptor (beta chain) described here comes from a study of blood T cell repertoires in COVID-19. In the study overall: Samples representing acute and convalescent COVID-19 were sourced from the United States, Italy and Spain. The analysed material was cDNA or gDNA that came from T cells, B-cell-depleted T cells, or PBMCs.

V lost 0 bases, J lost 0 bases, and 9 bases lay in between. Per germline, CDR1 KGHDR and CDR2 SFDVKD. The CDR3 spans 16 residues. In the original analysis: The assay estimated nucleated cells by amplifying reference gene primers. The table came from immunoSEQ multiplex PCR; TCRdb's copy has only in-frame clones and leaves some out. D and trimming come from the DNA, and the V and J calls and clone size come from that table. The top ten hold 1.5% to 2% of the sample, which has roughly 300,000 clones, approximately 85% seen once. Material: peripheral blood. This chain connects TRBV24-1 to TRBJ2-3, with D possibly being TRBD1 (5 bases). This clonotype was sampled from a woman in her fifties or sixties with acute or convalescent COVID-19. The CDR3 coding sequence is TGTGCCACCAGTGATTTGAACTGGGGCAGCACAGATACGCAGTATTTT. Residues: CATSDLNWGSTDTQYF.